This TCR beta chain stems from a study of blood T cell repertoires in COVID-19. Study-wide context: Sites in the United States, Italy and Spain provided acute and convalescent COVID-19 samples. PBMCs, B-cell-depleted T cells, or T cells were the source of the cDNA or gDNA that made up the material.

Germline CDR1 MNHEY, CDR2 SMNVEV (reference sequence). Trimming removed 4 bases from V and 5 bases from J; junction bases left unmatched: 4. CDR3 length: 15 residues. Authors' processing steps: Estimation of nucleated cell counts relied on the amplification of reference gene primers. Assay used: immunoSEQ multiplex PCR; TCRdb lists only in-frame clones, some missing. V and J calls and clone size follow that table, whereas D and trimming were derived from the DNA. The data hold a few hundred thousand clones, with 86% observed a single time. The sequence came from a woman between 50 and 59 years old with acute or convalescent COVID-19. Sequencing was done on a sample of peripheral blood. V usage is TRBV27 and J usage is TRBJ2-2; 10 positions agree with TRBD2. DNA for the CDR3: TGTGCCAGCAGTTCCCTAGCGGGAGTAACCGGGGAGCTGTTTTTT. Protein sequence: CASSSLAGVTGELFF.